The rows below give T cell receptor beta chains drawn from one sample of a study of CD8 T cells in Susac syndrome. Via MiXCR, TCRdb re-called the immunoSEQ multiplex PCR reads, giving one row per CDR3 protein. This repertoire shows 75,000 to 95,000 distinct CDR3 sequences, under 95% found once; its top ten account for around 0.45%. The material sequenced was CD8+ T cells from PBMCs. Receptors were obtained from a human donor with Susac syndrome. The CDR3 runs from the conserved cysteine through the conserved F or W. The D gene is left open where the match is weak. Rows give clone size only sometimes, using once, few, many, or a class for an expanded clone.

NA,NA,TRBJ2-7,TRBV7-9,TGTGCCAGCAGCTTAGAGACACAGGGCTACGAGCAGTACTTC,CASSLETQGYEQYF
TRBD1,NA,TRBJ1-2,TRBV4-3,TGCGCCAGCAGCCCTCCGGACAGGGGCTATGGCTACACCTTC,CASSPPDRGYGYTF
NA,NA,TRBJ1-1,TRBV5-4,TGTGCCAGCACCCCCGAGACCAGCATGAACACTGAAGCTTTCTTT,CASTPETSMNTEAFF
NA,NA,TRBJ1-6,TRBV3-1,TGTGCCAGCAGCCAAGGGCGGGGGGGTAATTCACCCCTCCACTTT,CASSQGRGGNSPLHF
TRBD1,NA,TRBJ2-5,TRBV9,TGTGCCAGCAGCGGGTCAGGGGGCTGGGGTGAGACCCAGTACTTC,CASSGSGGWGETQYF
NA,NA,TRBJ1-3,TRBV6-5,TGTGCCAGCAGTCCGGGGGAAGGAAACACCATATATTTT,CASSPGEGNTIYF
NA,NA,TRBJ2-1,TRBV27,TGTGCCAGCAGCCCCGGACTGAACAATGAGCAGTTCTTC,CASSPGLNNEQFF
TRBD1,NA,TRBJ1-5,TRBV28,TGTGCCAGCAGTCACACGGACAGGGGGCCTCAGCCCCAGCATTTT,CASSHTDRGPQPQHF
TRBD1,NA,TRBJ2-7,TRBV7-9,TGTGCCAGCAGCCCCCGGACAGGGGACTACGAGCAGTACTTC,CASSPRTGDYEQYF
NA,NA,TRBJ2-5,TRBV10-3,TGTGCCATCAGTGAGGAGGGGTTTAAGGACCAGTACTTC,CAISEEGFKDQYF
TRBD1,NA,TRBJ1-2,TRBV4-3,TGCGCCAGCAAGGGAACAGGGGGAGGTGGCTACACCTTC,CASKGTGGGGYTF
NA,once,TRBJ2-1,TRBV5-1,TGCGCCAGCAGCTTGCTTGGGGGGCACAATGAGCAGTTCTTC,CASSLLGGHNEQFF
NA,NA,TRBJ1-2,TRBV4-3,TGCGCCAGCAGCCAAGAATTGGGGGTTAACTATGGCTACACCTTC,CASSQELGVNYGYTF
TRBD2,NA,TRBJ2-3,TRBV5-1,TGCGCCAGCAGCTCCCGGGGAGGGGCTAGCACAGATACGCAGTATTTT,CASSSRGGASTDTQYF
TRBD1,NA,TRBJ2-7,TRBV5-1,TGCGCCAGCAGCCCGCCGGGACAGGGATACCACGAGCAGTACTTC,CASSPPGQGYHEQYF
NA,NA,TRBJ2-7,TRBV6-2/TRBV6-3,TGTGCCAGCAGTTACGTGAGAGGAGGATCCTCATACGAGCAGTACTTC,CASSYVRGGSSYEQYF
TRBD2,NA,TRBJ2-3,TRBV24-1,TGTGCCACCAGTGAACCTACTAGCGGGGGAACAGATACGCAGTATTTT,CATSEPTSGGTDTQYF
NA,NA,TRBJ1-1,TRBV6-2/TRBV6-3,TGTGCCAGCACCCGGGGGATCGGAGCCAACACTGAAGCTTTCTTT,CASTRGIGANTEAFF
NA,NA,TRBJ2-2,TRBV19,TGTGCCAGTATGTCAAGCGGCTACACCGGGGAGCTGTTTTTT,CASMSSGYTGELFF
NA,NA,TRBJ2-7,TRBV7-8,TGTGCCAGCAGCCAAGCCCCTAGCGAGCAGTACTTC,CASSQAPSEQYF
NA,NA,TRBJ1-5,TRBV7-9,TGTGCCAGCAGCTCTTCGGGCCTCACCGGCATATATCAGCCCCAGCATTTT,CASSSSGLTGIYQPQHF
NA,NA,TRBJ2-3,TRBV6-5,TGTGCCAGCAGTTCCCCGGGCAACAGGCCAGATACGCAGTATTTT,CASSSPGNRPDTQYF
NA,NA,TRBJ1-1,TRBV2,TGTGCCAGCAGTGGAGGGAAAGAAGCTTTCTTT,CASSGGKEAFF
NA,few,TRBJ1-1,TRBV27,TGTGCCAGCAGTTTAGGAGGGACGAACACTGAAGCTTTCTTT,CASSLGGTNTEAFF
NA,NA,TRBJ2-1,TRBV7-9,TGTGCCAGCAGCTTAATAGGGGCCTACAATGAGCAGTTCTTC,CASSLIGAYNEQFF
NA,NA,TRBJ1-3,TRBV29-1,TGCAGCGTTAGGAGTGGGCTCCACTCTGGAAACACCATATATTTT,CSVRSGLHSGNTIYF
NA,NA,TRBJ1-4,TRBV7-6,TGTGCCAGCAGCAAGACAATAGCTGGTGAAAAACTGTTTTTT,CASSKTIAGEKLFF
NA,NA,TRBJ2-5,TRBV9,TGTGCCAGCAGCCCCGGATCGTCCCCCCAGTACTTC,CASSPGSSPQYF
NA,NA,TRBJ2-7,TRBV12-3/TRBV12-4,TGTGCCAGCAGTTTAGCGTACTTATACGAGCAGTACTTC,CASSLAYLYEQYF
NA,once,TRBJ2-1,TRBV21-1,TGTGCCAGCAGCAAAGTTGGGACTAGCGAGGGAAAAGGCGATGAGCAGTTCTTC,CASSKVGTSEGKGDEQFF
NA,NA,TRBJ1-1,TRBV5-1,TGCGCCAGCAGCTTGGAACTCCGGGATAACACTGAAGCTTTCTTT,CASSLELRDNTEAFF
TRBD2,NA,TRBJ2-7,TRBV20-1,TGCAGTGCTAGGGTGAGGGAGGGGCACGAGCAGTACTTC,CSARVREGHEQYF
TRBD1,NA,TRBJ2-1,TRBV9,TGTGCCAGCAGCGTAGTCACGGGACAGGGTTTCTACAATGAGCAGTTCTTC,CASSVVTGQGFYNEQFF
NA,NA,TRBJ2-5,TRBV28,TGTGCCAGCAGTTTAGAGGAGAGTAACCAAGAGACCCAGTACTTC,CASSLEESNQETQYF
NA,NA,TRBJ2-2,TRBV12-3/TRBV12-4,TGTGCCAGCACCCTTGGAGCGGTCGGCACCGGGGAGCTGTTTTTT,CASTLGAVGTGELFF
NA,once,TRBJ2-3,TRBV9,TGTGCCAGCAGCGATGGGCGGAGCACTAGCACAGATACGCAGTATTTT,CASSDGRSTSTDTQYF
NA,NA,TRBJ1-1,TRBV6-2/TRBV6-3,TGTGCCAGCAGTCCCCCCGGGACAAGGGCTTTCTTT,CASSPPGTRAFF
TRBD1,NA,TRBJ2-1,TRBV20-1,TGCAGTGCCGGCCGGGACAGGGGCTACAATGAGCAGTTCTTC,CSAGRDRGYNEQFF
NA,NA,TRBJ2-1,TRBV5-1,TGCGCCAGCAGCTTGTTTCCGGGTTCTGGAAATGAGCAGTTCTTC,CASSLFPGSGNEQFF
NA,NA,TRBJ1-4,TRBV20-1,TGCAGTGCTAAGGGGGCTAATGAAAAACTGTTTTTT,CSAKGANEKLFF
NA,NA,TRBJ2-7,TRBV30,TGTGCCTGGAGTGTAGGGCGGAGTACCTACGAGCAGTACTTC,CAWSVGRSTYEQYF
NA,NA,TRBJ2-6,TRBV6-6,TGTGCCAGCAGTTACTTTCCTCCCGGGGCCAACGTCCTGACTTTC,CASSYFPPGANVLTF
TRBD2,NA,TRBJ2-1,TRBV28,TGTGCCAGCAGGCTCTTAGCGGGAGAGCAGTTCTTC,CASRLLAGEQFF
NA,NA,TRBJ1-3,TRBV27,TGTGCCAGCAGTTCTGGAAACACCATATATTTT,CASSSGNTIYF
NA,NA,TRBJ2-7,TRBV20-1,TGCAGTGCTAGGACAGTTTTGAAGCAGTACTTC,CSARTVLKQYF
TRBD1,once,TRBJ2-3,TRBV7-9,TGTGCCAGCAGCTTAGACTTCACCGGGACAGCTACCGGGGTTACGCAGTATTTT,CASSLDFTGTATGVTQYF
NA,NA,TRBJ1-1,TRBV5-1,TGCGCCAGCAGCGCTAGCAGGAACACTGAAGCTTTCTTT,CASSASRNTEAFF
NA,NA,TRBJ1-1,TRBV11-2,TGTGCCAGCAGCTTAGAGGGGGCCAAGAACACTGAAGCTTTCTTT,CASSLEGAKNTEAFF
NA,NA,TRBJ1-1,TRBV12-3/TRBV12-4,TGTGCCAGCAGCTTGGACAGTCTTCTTGAAGCTTTCTTT,CASSLDSLLEAFF
NA,NA,TRBJ1-2,TRBV19,TGTGCCAGTAGTATACAGTACTTGAGCGGCTACACCTTC,CASSIQYLSGYTF
NA,NA,TRBJ2-3,TRBV21-1,TGTGCCAGCAGCAAAGAGGGGGGAAAGAAGACAGATACGCAGTATTTT,CASSKEGGKKTDTQYF
NA,NA,TRBJ2-5,TRBV6-6,TGTGCCAGCAGTTCCCGACAGGGAGGGTGGGAGACCCAGTACTTC,CASSSRQGGWETQYF